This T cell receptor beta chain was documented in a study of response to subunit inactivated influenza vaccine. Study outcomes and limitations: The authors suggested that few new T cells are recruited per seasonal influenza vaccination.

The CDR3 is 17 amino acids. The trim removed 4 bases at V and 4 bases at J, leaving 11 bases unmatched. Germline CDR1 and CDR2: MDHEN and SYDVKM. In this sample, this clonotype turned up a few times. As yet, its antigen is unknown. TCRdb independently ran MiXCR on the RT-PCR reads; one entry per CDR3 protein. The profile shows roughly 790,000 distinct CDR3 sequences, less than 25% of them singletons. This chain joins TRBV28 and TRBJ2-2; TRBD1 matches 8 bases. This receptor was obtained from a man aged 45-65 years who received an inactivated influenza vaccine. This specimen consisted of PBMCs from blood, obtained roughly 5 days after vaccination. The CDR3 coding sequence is TGTGCCAGCAGTTGGCCCGGGTGGACAGGGCCCACCGGGGAGCTGTTTTTT. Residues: CASSWPGWTGPTGELFF.